The 25 T cell receptor beta chains given below trace back to one sample, sequenced in a study of Ad26.COV2.S vaccination and SARS-CoV-2 variants. Produced via immunoSEQ multiplex PCR; TCRdb's table is partial and in-frame only. The sample yields 250,000 to 300,000 clones, around 87% seen once. Treatment in this sample: some 19 received Ad26.COV2.S at low or high dose, single or two shots; 5 received placebo; per-sample allocation not given. Material that was analyzed had been drawn on day 63 after the first vaccine or placebo injection. Here the sequenced sample was peripheral blood, taken in a trial of Ad26.COV2.S vaccine versus placebo. The source of these receptors is a person aged 18-65 years who received the Ad26.COV2.S COVID-19 vaccine or a placebo.

The CDR3 loop is CASSEESFSYEQYF. CDR3 DNA: TGCGCCAGCAGTGAGGAGTCGTTCTCCTACGAGCAGTACTTC. The rearrangement joins TRBV10-2 to TRBJ2-7, with unresolved D. Germline V lookup: CDR1 WSHSY, CDR2 SAAADI. The CDR3 covers 14 residues. The V end was cut by 2 bases, the J end by 0 bases, with 8 bases between.

V and J are TRBV28 and TRBJ2-5, with TRBD2 matching over 15 bases. The CDR3 extends over 16 amino acids. J gave up 5 bases and V 5 bases, and 6 bases lay outside the gene matches. Germline V lookup: CDR1 MDHEN, CDR2 SYDVKM. In DNA, the CDR3 is TGTGCCAGCAGTACCGGACTAGCGGGGGGGTACGAGACCCAGTACTTC. Translated: CASSTGLAGGYETQYF.

The V gene is TRBV7-2, the J gene TRBJ2-3; the match to TRBD2 covers 9 bases. Germline V gene sequence: CDR1 SGHTA, CDR2 FQGNSA. V shed 5 bases, J shed 3 bases, and the junction held 12 bases outside the gene matches. The CDR3 sequence is 17 residues long. The CDR3 here is CASSTPFGTSRTDTQYF. The CDR3 DNA follows: TGTGCCAGCAGCACCCCCTTCGGGACTAGCAGAACAGATACGCAGTATTTT.

V usage is TRBV2 and J usage is TRBJ1-5; TRBD1 is a possible D gene (6 bases). Trimming left V 9 bases short and J 5 bases short, with 14 bases between. CDR1 and CDR2 from the germline V gene are SNHLY and FYNNEI. The CDR3 spans 13 residues. CDR3 in DNA: TGTGCCAGTTTGAGGGACAACTATCAGCCCCAGCATTTT. It is translated as CASLRDNYQPQHF.

The rearrangement links TRBV4-1 to TRBJ2-5; 8 positions match TRBD2. CDR3 length: 14 residues. V lost 3 bases, J lost 3 bases, and 3 bases stayed unmatched. Germline V gene sequence: CDR1 MGHRA, CDR2 YSYEKL. The CDR3 bases are TGCGCCAGCAGCCAGATAGCGGGAAAAGAGACCCAGTACTTC. Its translation: CASSQIAGKETQYF.

This chain links TRBV27 with TRBJ2-3; D is unresolved. This CDR3 is 14 amino acids long. The V and J ends lost 6 bases and 1 base respectively, with 11 bases between them. Germline-derived CDR1 and CDR2 are MNHEY and SMNVEV (reference sequence). CDR3 DNA: TGTGCCAGCAGCTTTAGAAGGGGCACAGATACGCAGTATTTT. The encoded protein is CASSFRRGTDTQYF.

The V and J genes are TRBV5-1 and TRBJ1-2; D gene ambiguous. The CDR3 totals 13 residues. Germline CDR1 SGHRS, CDR2 YFSETQ. V was pared by 8 bases and J by 4 bases, with 15 bases between. The CDR3 spells CASAPDGLYGYTF. The CDR3 bases are TGCGCCAGTGCCCCGGACGGACTCTATGGCTACACCTTC.

This chain connects TRBV6-5 to TRBJ1-3; 7 positions agree with TRBD1. The CDR3 covers 16 residues. Germline V lookup: CDR1 MNHEY, CDR2 SVGAGI. With 0 bases clipped from V and 0 bases from J, the junction kept 2 bases outside the gene matches. CDR3 in amino acids: CASSYSTGSSGNTIYF. CDR3 coding DNA: TGTGCCAGCAGTTACTCGACAGGGAGCTCTGGAAACACCATATATTTT.

The chain combines TRBV3-1 (or the pseudogene TRBV3-2) with TRBJ1-5, with D unclear. The V end was cut by 1 base, the J end by 3 bases, with 10 bases between. Germline V gene lookup returns CDR1 LGHDT and CDR2 YNNKEL (reference sequence). The CDR3 contains 15 residues. The CDR3 is CASSQGDGNNQPQHF. The CDR3 bases are TGTGCCAGCAGCCAAGGAGACGGAAACAATCAGCCCCAGCATTTT.

With respect to this clone: This sample includes further DNA sequences coding for the same CDR3. The rearrangement joins TRBV18 to TRBJ2-5; D is uncertain. The CDR3 has 13 residues. The ends were cut back, 3 bases at V and 3 bases at J, with 8 bases in the middle. Germline V gene lookup returns CDR1 KGHSH and CDR2 LQKENI. The chain's CDR3 is CASSPPGEETQYF. For the CDR3, the DNA is TGTGCCAGCTCACCCCCAGGTGAAGAGACCCAGTACTTC.

V gene TRBV7-3 combines with J gene TRBJ1-3, with 7 positions matching TRBD1. From germline, CDR1 is SGHTA and CDR2 FQGTGA. With V trimmed by 4 bases and J by 0 bases, 6 bases remained unmatched. This CDR3 is 16 amino acids long. CDR3 in DNA: TGTGCCAGCAGCTCGACAGGGACCTCCTCTGGAAACACCATATATTTT. This encodes CASSSTGTSSGNTIYF.

The chain is built from TRBV2 and TRBJ1-5, with D tentatively TRBD1 (5 bases). CDR3 size: 15 residues. V dropped 7 bases and J dropped 2 bases, with 15 bases sitting between them. Germline CDR1 reads SNHLY; CDR2 reads FYNNEI. The CDR3, as DNA: TGTGCCAGCAAAATTTGGGGGTTGGGCAATCAGCCCCAGCATTTT. It codes for CASKIWGLGNQPQHF. Full variable domain (outside the CDR3, taken from reference TRBV2 and TRBJ1-5): EPEVTQTPSHQVTQMGQEVILRCVPISNHLYFYWYRQILGQKVEFLVSFYNNEISEKSEIFDDQFSVERPDGSNFTLKIRSTKLEDSAMYFCASKIWGLGNQPQHFGDGTRLSIL.

The CDR3 DNA sequence: TGTGCCAGCAGTGAATTGTCAGACGTCAATCAGCCCCAGCATTTT. It yields the protein CASSELSDVNQPQHF. The chain joins TRBV6-1 to TRBJ1-5; D remains ambiguous. This CDR3 is 15 amino acids long. V lost 2 bases and J lost 3, with 11 bases in between. Germline V CDR1 and CDR2: MNHNS, SASEGT.

The chain carries TRBV6-5 and TRBJ1-5, with 8 nucleotides matching TRBD1. The germline V gene has CDR1 MNHEY and CDR2 SVGAGI. V lost 2 bases, J lost 6 bases, and 6 bases stayed unmatched. This CDR3 is built from 15 residues. The DNA for the CDR3 is TGTGCCAGCAGTTACAGCGGACAGGGAATTCAGCCCCAGCATTTT. Residues: CASSYSGQGIQPQHF.

The chain's CDR3 is CASNPLETGYHEQYF. CDR3 bases: TGCGCCAGCAATCCTCTTGAGACAGGGTACCACGAGCAGTACTTC. The V call is TRBV5-1, the J call TRBJ2-7; TRBD1 aligns across 7 bases. Looked up from germline, CDR1 is SGHRS and CDR2 is YFSETQ. The CDR3 contains 15 residues. J was trimmed by 5 bases and V by 6 bases; bases with no gene match: 14.

The chain carries TRBV9 and TRBJ1-3; D unresolved. The germline V gene has CDR1 SGDLS and CDR2 YYNGEE. V was shortened by 0 bases and J by 1 base, with 11 bases between the two germline ends. CDR3 length: 16 amino acids. CDR3 sequence: CASSVVPLSSGNTIYF. The DNA of the CDR3 is TGTGCCAGCAGCGTAGTCCCCCTAAGTTCTGGAAACACCATATATTTT.

This clone has more than one count but fewer than ten. This chain links TRBV28 with TRBJ1-4; D not resolved. Germline loops: CDR1 MDHEN, CDR2 SYDVKM. V lost 5 bases and J lost 6, with 13 bases in between. The CDR3 has 14 residues. The CDR3 DNA reads as TGTGCCAGCAGTGGAACAGTTGGACATGAAAAACTGTTTTTT. Encoded protein: CASSGTVGHEKLFF. Using reference TRBV28 and TRBJ1-4 for the parts outside the CDR3, the full variable domain is DVKVTQSSRYLVKRTGEKVFLECVQDMDHENMFWYRQDPGLGLRLIYFSYDVKMKEKGDIPEGYSVSREKKERFSLILESASTNQTSMYLCASSGTVGHEKLFFGSGTQLSVL.

The rearrangement uses TRBV5-5 and TRBJ1-2, with D unresolved. The CDR3 consists of 13 residues. V lost 1 base, J lost 1 base, and 5 bases lay in between. Per the germline V gene, CDR1 is SGHKS and CDR2 is YYEKEE (reference sequence). This chain's CDR3 is CASSLTDNYGYTF. The CDR3 DNA is TGTGCCAGCAGCTTGACAGATAACTATGGCTACACCTTC. Using reference TRBV5-5 and TRBJ1-2 for the parts outside the CDR3, the full variable domain is DAGVTQSPTHLIKTRGQQVTLRCSPISGHKSVSWYQQVLGQGPQFIFQYYEKEERGRGNFPDRFSARQFPNYSSELNVNALLLGDSALYLCASSLTDNYGYTFGSGTRLTVV.

This chain joins TRBV4-1 and TRBJ1-2, with 7 bases lining up with TRBD1. This CDR3 is 14 amino acids long. The germline CDR1 and CDR2 sequences are MGHRA and YSYEKL. V shed 0 bases, J shed 7 bases, and the junction held 5 bases outside the gene matches. The CDR3 reads CASSQDPTGIGYTF. In nucleotides, the CDR3 is TGCGCCAGCAGCCAAGACCCGACAGGGATTGGCTACACCTTC.

The CDR3 sequence: CASSRSGTWGNEQFF. DNA of the CDR3: TGTGCCAGCTCACGATCCGGGACCTGGGGCAATGAGCAGTTCTTC. The rearrangement joins TRBV18 to TRBJ2-1, with D perhaps matching TRBD1 or TRBD2 (5 bases each). The CDR3 spans 15 residues. Between the trimmed V and J ends, which lost 4 bases and 6 bases, there was a span of 16 bases. CDR1 is KGHSH, CDR2 LQKENI, per germline.

This clone has a handful of counts. The V call is TRBV30, the J call TRBJ1-6; 8 nucleotides match TRBD1. The CDR3 sequence is 12 residues long. Per the germline V gene, CDR1 is GTSNPN and CDR2 is SVGIG (reference sequence). Trimming took 4 bases from V and 10 from J; bases not matched to a gene: 3. Written as DNA, the CDR3 is TGTGCCTGGAACAGGGGGATCTCACCCCTCCACTTT. Translation: CAWNRGISPLHF.

The chain couples TRBV27 to TRBJ2-3; D is uncertain. This CDR3 is 13 amino acids long. Germline V gene sequence: CDR1 MNHEY, CDR2 SMNVEV (reference sequence). Trimming shortened V by 5 bases and J by 1 base, and 7 bases separated the two germline ends. In DNA form, the CDR3 reads TGTGCCAGCAGTCTCCTGGGCACAGATACGCAGTATTTT. This codes for CASSLLGTDTQYF.

V and J are TRBV5-6 and TRBJ1-2; 7 positions agree with TRBD1. CDR3 length: 15 amino acids. V gave up 3 bases and J gave up 8 bases; unmatched junction bases: 13. The germline gives CDR1 SGHDT, CDR2 YYEEEE. Here the CDR3 DNA reads TGTGCCAGCAGCTGGGACCCAAGGGGGCAAAAAGGCTACACCTTC. It encodes CASSWDPRGQKGYTF. The full variable domain, completed using reference TRBV5-6 and TRBJ1-2, is DAGVTQSPTHLIKTRGQQVTLRCSPKSGHDTVSWYQQALGQGPQFIFQYYEEEERQRGNFPDRFSGHQFPNYSSELNVNALLLGDSALYLCASSWDPRGQKGYTFGSGTRLTVV.

The chain carries TRBV7-2 and TRBJ1-2; the match to TRBD1 covers 11 bases. The V and J ends lost 5 bases and 3 bases, in that order; junction bases with no gene match: 11. The CDR3 has 17 residues. Germline V lookup: CDR1 SGHTA, CDR2 FQGNSA. Written as DNA, the CDR3 is TGTGCCAGCAGCCGTCGGACAGGGGGCGCGACTTACTATGGCTACACCTTC. This translates into CASSRRTGGATYYGYTF. Based on the CDR3 plus reference TRBV7-2 and TRBJ1-2, the full variable domain is GAGVSQSPSNKVTEKGKDVELRCDPISGHTALYWYRQSLGQGLEFLIYFQGNSAPDKSGLPSDRFSAERTGGSVSTLTIQRTQQEDSAVYLCASSRRTGGATYYGYTFGSGTRLTVV.

J is TRBJ1-1 and V is TRBV6-2 or TRBV6-3; TRBD1 is a possible D gene (5 bases). The CDR3 is 17 amino acids. CDR1 is MNHEY and CDR2 is SVGEGT in the germline V gene. Trimming took off 5 bases at V and 1 base at J, with 20 bases between the two ends. The DNA for the CDR3 is TGTGCCAGCAGTGCCGACGTTGTAGGGGCTAGGAACACTGAAGCTTTCTTT. This sequence encodes CASSADVVGARNTEAFF.